The source of this T cell receptor (beta chain) is a study of radiation and T cells in renal cell carcinoma. TCRdb's table, derived via immunoSEQ multiplex PCR, lists solely in-frame clones and lacks some. The profile covers roughly 82,000 clones, with roughly nine tenths appearing a single time and 5.5% to 7% taken by the ten largest. Notes on this clone: What it recognizes is unknown.

Study results and caveats: Without pretreatment biopsies, baseline tumor clonotype presence was undetermined.

Germline CDR1 LGHNA, CDR2 YNFKEQ. This CDR3 is built from 18 residues. The V gene end was trimmed by 0 bases and the J gene end by 4 bases; junction bases not matched to a gene: 12. Time point reported: blood 4 weeks post-SBRT, at nephrectomy. Treatment reported: 15 Gy SBRT to primary tumor, nephrectomy 4 weeks later. J is TRBJ2-5 and V is TRBV4-2, with 9 positions matching TRBD2. The specimen was blood, collected from a patient whose treatment included radiotherapy and nephrectomy. This TCR was recovered from a woman in her seventies with renal cell carcinoma. The DNA of the CDR3 is TGTGCCAGCAGCCAAGACGGGGCCGGCGGGGGGGCCGTAGAGACCCAGTACTTC. It encodes CASSQDGAGGGAVETQYF.